This TCR beta chain was retrieved from a study of high-grade serous ovarian cancer treatment subgroups. Trimming removed 1 base at V and 0 bases at J, with 17 bases between. The CDR3 has 17 residues. CDR1 is SGHNT, CDR2 YYREEE, per germline (reference sequence). Clones were sequenced by immunoSEQ multiplex PCR, and TCRdb holds only the in-frame ones, with some missing. The sample yields some 2,000 clones, under 85% seen once. Tumor samples were taken before definitive surgery or chemotherapy. This receptor was taken from a human donor with high-grade serous ovarian cancer. Sequencing was done on a sample of tumor tissue. The rearrangement links TRBV5-4 to TRBJ2-7; tentative D call: TRBD1 (8 bases). The CDR3 DNA sequence: TGTGCCAGCAGCTTGACAGGGGGGGGACTCAGCTCCTACGAGCAGTACTTC. It specifies CASSLTGGGLSSYEQYF.